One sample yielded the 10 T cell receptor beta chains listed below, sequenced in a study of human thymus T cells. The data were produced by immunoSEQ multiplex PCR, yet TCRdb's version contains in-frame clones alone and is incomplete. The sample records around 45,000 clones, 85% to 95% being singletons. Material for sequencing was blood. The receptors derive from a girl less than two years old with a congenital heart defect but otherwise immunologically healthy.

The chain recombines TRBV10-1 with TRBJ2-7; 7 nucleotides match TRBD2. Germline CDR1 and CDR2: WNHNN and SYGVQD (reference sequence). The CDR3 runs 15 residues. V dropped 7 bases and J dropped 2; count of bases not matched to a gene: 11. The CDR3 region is CASTRGASGPYEQYF. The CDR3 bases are TGCGCCAGCACGCGTGGGGCTAGCGGACCCTACGAGCAGTACTTC.

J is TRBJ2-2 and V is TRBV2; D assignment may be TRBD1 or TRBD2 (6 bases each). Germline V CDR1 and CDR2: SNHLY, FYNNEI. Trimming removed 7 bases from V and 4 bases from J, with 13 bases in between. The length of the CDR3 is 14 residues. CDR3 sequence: CASNQGGSTGELFF. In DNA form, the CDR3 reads TGTGCCAGCAATCAAGGGGGGAGCACCGGGGAGCTGTTTTTT.

Here the CDR3 reads CAISAGVDSEKLFF. CDR3 DNA: TGTGCCATCAGTGCCGGGGTAGACTCGGAAAAACTGTTTTTT. The rearrangement links TRBV10-3 to TRBJ1-4; D unresolved. Looked up from germline, CDR1 is ENHRY and CDR2 is SYGVKD. Trimming stripped 4 bases from V and 8 bases from J, with 14 bases between. This CDR3 has 14 amino acids.

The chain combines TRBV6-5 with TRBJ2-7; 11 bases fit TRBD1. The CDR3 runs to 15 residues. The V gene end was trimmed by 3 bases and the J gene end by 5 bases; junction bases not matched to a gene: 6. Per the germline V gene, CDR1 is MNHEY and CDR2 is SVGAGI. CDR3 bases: TGTGCCAGCAGTTATCGTAGGACAGGGGGCCACGAGCAGTACTTC. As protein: CASSYRRTGGHEQYF.

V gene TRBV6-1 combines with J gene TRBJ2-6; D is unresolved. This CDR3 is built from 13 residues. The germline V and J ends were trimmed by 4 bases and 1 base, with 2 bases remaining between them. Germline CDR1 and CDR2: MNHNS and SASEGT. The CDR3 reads CASSGSGANVLTF. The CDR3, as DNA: TGTGCCAGCAGTGGTTCTGGGGCCAACGTCCTGACTTTC.

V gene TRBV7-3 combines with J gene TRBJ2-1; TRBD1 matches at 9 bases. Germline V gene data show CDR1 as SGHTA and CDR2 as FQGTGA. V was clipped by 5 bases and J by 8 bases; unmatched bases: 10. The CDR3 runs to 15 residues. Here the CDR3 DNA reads TGTGCCAGCAGCCTCGGGACAGGGAGGCACGATGAGCAGTTCTTC. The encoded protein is CASSLGTGRHDEQFF.

This CDR3 reads CSVESWTPTYEQYF. The CDR3 region has the DNA TGCAGCGTTGAATCGTGGACTCCTACCTACGAGCAGTACTTC. V usage is TRBV29-1 and J usage is TRBJ2-7; D is possibly TRBD2 (5 bases). Trimming removed 2 bases at V and 2 bases at J, with 13 bases between. Germline CDR1 and CDR2: SQVTM and ANQGSEA. CDR3 size: 14 residues.

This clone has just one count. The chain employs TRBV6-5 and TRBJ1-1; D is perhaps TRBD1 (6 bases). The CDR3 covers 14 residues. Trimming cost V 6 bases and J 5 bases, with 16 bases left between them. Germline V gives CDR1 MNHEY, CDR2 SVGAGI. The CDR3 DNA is TGTGCCAGCAGACAGGGTTCAGGCTCGACTGAAGCTTTCTTT. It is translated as CASRQGSGSTEAFF.

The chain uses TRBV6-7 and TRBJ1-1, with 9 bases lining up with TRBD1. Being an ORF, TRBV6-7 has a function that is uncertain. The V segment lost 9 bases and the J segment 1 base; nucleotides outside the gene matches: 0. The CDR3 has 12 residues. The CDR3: CARGQGNTEAFF. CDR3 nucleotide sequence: TGTGCCAGGGGACAGGGGAACACTGAAGCTTTCTTT.

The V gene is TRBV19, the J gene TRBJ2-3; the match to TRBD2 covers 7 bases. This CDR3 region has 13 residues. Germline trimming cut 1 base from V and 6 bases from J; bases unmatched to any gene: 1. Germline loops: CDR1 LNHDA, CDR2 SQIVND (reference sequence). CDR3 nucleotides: TGTGCCAGTAGTATAGTGGGGGGGGATACGCAGTATTTT. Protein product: CASSIVGGDTQYF.